The 17 T cell receptor beta chains given below trace back to one sample, sequenced in a study of T-cell reconstitution after alpha-beta-depleted transplantation in children. TCRbeta library construction was performed incorporating unique molecular identifiers. TCRdb fed the PCR reads into MiXCR, producing one record per CDR3 protein. The sample comprises a few hundred thousand distinct CDR3 sequences, roughly 11% of which are singletons, and roughly 6% rests with the top ten. The specimen comprised PBMCs from the stem cell graft donor, sampled from the stem cell graft. All receptors derive from a human donor who donated a stem cell graft to a child with acute myeloid leukemia.

Many counts were recorded for this clonotype. The chain joins TRBV20-1 to TRBJ2-7, with D perhaps assigned TRBD1 or TRBD2 (6 bases each). The CDR3 runs 12 residues. Per the germline V gene, CDR1 is DFQATT and CDR2 is SNEGSKA (reference sequence). V was shortened by 1 base and J by 5 bases, with 9 bases between the two germline ends. Here the CDR3 reads CSARGGAHEQYV. As DNA, the CDR3 is TGCAGTGCTAGAGGGGGGGCCCACGAGCAGTACGTC.

There are many counts of this clonotype. As DNA, the CDR3 is TGTGCCAGCAGTCCTGGTCTGGGCGAAAAACTGTTTTTT. Translation gives CASSPGLGEKLFF. The chain couples TRBV12-3 or TRBV12-4 to TRBJ1-4; unclear D gene. The CDR3 contains 13 residues. V gave up 5 bases and J gave up 8 bases, with 12 bases separating them.

This clonotype was seen ten or more times. This sequence joins TRBV20-1 and TRBJ2-2; no clear D gene. In germline, CDR1 is DFQATT, CDR2 SNEGSKA (reference sequence). The germline V and J ends were trimmed by 1 base and 7 bases, with 10 bases remaining between them. The length of the CDR3 is 13 residues. CDR3 in DNA: TGCAGTGCTAGAGCCCAGCTAAACGGGGAGCTGTTTTTT. Protein sequence: CSARAQLNGELFF.

The chain has TRBV12-3 or TRBV12-4 and TRBJ1-1, with D tentatively TRBD1 (6 bases). The CDR3 length is 13 residues. Trimming stripped 7 bases from V and 4 bases from J, with 13 bases between. Here the CDR3 reads CASTRGGATEAFF. In DNA form, the CDR3 reads TGTGCCAGCACCCGAGGGGGGGCCACTGAAGCTTTCTTT.

This clonotype came up a few times. This rearrangement joins TRBV4-1 to TRBJ2-4; the D gene is possibly TRBD2 (6 bases). V was pared by 6 bases and J by 0 bases, with 24 bases between. Germline lookup yields CDR1 MGHRA and CDR2 YSYEKL. CDR3 length: 19 residues. The CDR3 nucleotides read TGCGCCAGCAGGGGGCTGGGGGGAGACACCACTGTAGCCAAAAACATTCAGTACTTC. It translates to CASRGLGGDTTVAKNIQYF.

The chain is built from TRBV7-2 and TRBJ1-4; the match to TRBD1 covers 7 bases. This CDR3 comprises 14 residues. CDR1 is SGHTA, CDR2 FQGNSA, per germline. Trimming removed 5 bases from V and 2 bases from J; junction bases left unmatched: 2. The CDR3, as DNA: TGTGCCAGCAGCGTGGGACAGACTAATGAAAAACTGTTTTTT. This sequence encodes CASSVGQTNEKLFF.

This clonotype appeared a few times. The gene calls are TRBV7-9 and TRBJ2-7; weak D call: TRBD2 (8 bases). The CDR3 covers 16 residues. Trimming pared 2 bases from V and 5 bases from J, leaving 19 bases between. Germline lookup yields CDR1 SEHNR and CDR2 FQNEAQ (reference sequence). DNA for the CDR3: TGTGCCAGCAGCTTACGTGGCCGGGAGGGGGCCCACGAGCAGTACTTC. This codes for CASSLRGREGAHEQYF. Complete variable domain (other parts from reference TRBV7-9 and TRBJ2-7): DTGVSQNPRHKITKRGQNVTFRCDPISEHNRLYWYRQTLGQGPEFLTYFQNEAQLEKSRLLSDRFSAERPKGSFSTLEIQRTEQGDSAMYLCASSLRGREGAHEQYFGPGTRLTVT.

This clonotype has a handful of counts. This chain joins TRBV12-3 or TRBV12-4 and TRBJ2-4; D is tentatively TRBD1 or TRBD2 (5 bases each). V dropped 3 bases and J dropped 1 base, with 13 bases sitting between them. This CDR3 has 16 residues. This CDR3 is CASSLIGGDAKNIQYF. In DNA, the CDR3 is TGTGCCAGCAGTTTGATAGGTGGGGACGCCAAAAACATTCAGTACTTC.

This clonotype was picked up many times. The genes are TRBV12-3 or TRBV12-4 and TRBJ2-5; D possibly corresponds to TRBD2 (5 bases). The CDR3 is 13 amino acids. Trimming removed 6 bases from V and 5 bases from J, with 13 bases in between. In DNA, the CDR3 is TGTGCCAGCAGCGGTCGCGGGTGGGAGACCCAGTACTTC. Translating it yields CASSGRGWETQYF.

This sequence joins TRBV5-1 and TRBJ1-2, with TRBD1 matching 10 bases. The ends lost 4 bases at V and 3 bases at J; junction bases unmatched: 12. Germline CDR1 reads SGHRS; CDR2 reads YFSETQ. The CDR3 loop spans 17 amino acids. CDR3 bases: TGCGCCAGCAGCACGGTGGGGACAGGGGCAGTTGACTATGGCTACACCTTC. The encoded protein is CASSTVGTGAVDYGYTF.

There are many counts of this clonotype. The J gene is TRBJ2-2, the V gene TRBV10-1; D is unclear. The CDR3 has 12 amino acids. The V and J ends lost 8 bases and 0 bases respectively, with 4 bases between them. CDR1 is WNHNN, CDR2 SYGVQD, per germline (reference sequence). The chain's CDR3 is CASGSNTGELFF. The DNA for the CDR3 is TGCGCCAGCGGATCGAACACCGGGGAGCTGTTTTTT.

In its sample, this clonotype was seen a few times. The V call is TRBV28, the J call TRBJ2-2; 8 positions match TRBD2. J gave up 4 bases and V 3 bases, and 13 bases lay outside the gene matches. The CDR3 extends over 18 amino acids. Per germline, CDR1 MDHEN and CDR2 SYDVKM. CDR3 region: CASSFPRAMRGVTGELFF. CDR3 DNA sequence: TGTGCCAGCAGTTTCCCTCGAGCGATGCGGGGGGTCACCGGGGAGCTGTTTTTT.

The chain joins TRBV6-4 to TRBJ2-3; the match to TRBD2 covers 9 bases. The length of the CDR3 is 16 residues. V lost 0 bases to trimming and J lost 5 bases; unmatched junction nucleotides: 6. The germline CDR1 and CDR2 sequences are MRHNA and SNTAGT. CDR3 sequence (DNA): TGTGCCAGCAGTGACTCTGCTAGCGGGGATTTAGATACGCAGTATTTT. As protein: CASSDSASGDLDTQYF.

This clonotype was found many times. CDR3 DNA sequence: TGCAGTGCTACCGACAGTTTTAATTCACCCCTCCACTTT. Translating it yields CSATDSFNSPLHF. This sequence joins TRBV20-1 and TRBJ1-6; TRBD1 is a possible D gene (5 bases). V lost 4 bases and J lost 6, with 10 bases in between. Germline CDR1 is DFQATT and CDR2 is SNEGSKA (reference sequence). This CDR3 is 13 amino acids long.

This clonotype was seen more than once but under ten times. The chain has TRBV4-3 and TRBJ1-3; D not certain. Germline V gives CDR1 LGHNA, CDR2 YSLEER. There are 15 residues in the CDR3. The ends were cut back, 1 base at V and 0 bases at J, with 7 bases in the middle. The chain's CDR3 is CASSQVGNSGNTIYF. The CDR3 nucleotides are TGCGCCAGCAGCCAAGTTGGAAACTCTGGAAACACCATATATTTT.

V usage is TRBV15 and J usage is TRBJ2-5; D is unresolved. There are 15 residues in the CDR3. Trimming took 3 bases from V and 0 from J, leaving 11 bases between them. CDR1 LNHNV and CDR2 YYDKDF come from the germline V gene (reference sequence). CDR3 sequence: CATSSRDPYQETQYF. The CDR3 nucleotides are TGTGCCACCAGCAGCCGAGATCCGTACCAAGAGACCCAGTACTTC.

This clonotype was seen ten or more times. The gene calls are TRBV4-2 and TRBJ2-3; 9 bases fit TRBD1. V lost 3 bases to trimming and J lost 4 bases; unmatched junction nucleotides: 8. The CDR3 has 16 amino acids. Looked up from germline, CDR1 is LGHNA and CDR2 is YNFKEQ. In DNA, the CDR3 is TGTGCCAGCAGCCACGGGACAGGGAGAGACGCAGATACGCAGTATTTT. This gives the protein CASSHGTGRDADTQYF.